Below, 27 T cell receptor beta chains from the same sample are listed, as sequenced in a study of blood T cell repertoires in COVID-19. Only in-frame clones appear in the TCRdb table, and some are missing; sequencing was by immunoSEQ multiplex PCR. The sample carries hundreds of thousands of clones, about nine tenths recorded once. The specimen sequenced was peripheral blood. Receptor source: a woman aged 25 to 45 with active or convalescent COVID-19.

CDR3 in DNA: TGCGCCAGCAGCTTGGATTCTAGCACAGATACGCAGTATTTT. It codes for CASSLDSSTDTQYF. The J gene is TRBJ2-3, the V gene TRBV5-1; D is unclear. There are 14 residues in the CDR3. V lost 0 bases and J lost 0, with 5 bases in between. Germline lookup yields CDR1 SGHRS and CDR2 YFSETQ.

A few counts support this clone. The DNA of the CDR3 is TGTGCCAGCCGGGGTGGCAATCAGCCCCAGCATTTT. This encodes CASRGGNQPQHF. The V call is TRBV25-1, the J call TRBJ1-5; D remains ambiguous. From germline, CDR1 is MGHDK and CDR2 SYGVNS. This CDR3 has 12 amino acids. The V end was cut by 8 bases, the J end by 2 bases, with 7 bases between.

The V call is TRBV4-1, the J call TRBJ2-5; 8 positions agree with TRBD2. This CDR3 is built from 14 residues. V lost 1 base and J lost 13; bases outside the gene matches: 11. Germline assignment: CDR1 MGHRA and CDR2 YSYEKL. CDR3 region: CASSQGPAGAWMYF. The CDR3 DNA sequence: TGCGCCAGCAGCCAAGGCCCAGCGGGGGCCTGGATGTACTTC.

The V call is TRBV6-5, the J call TRBJ1-1, with a tentative D call TRBD1 (5 bases). Deletions cut 6 bases from V and 1 base from J, with 9 bases between. The CDR3 spans 13 residues. Germline V gene sequence: CDR1 MNHEY, CDR2 SVGAGI. The CDR3 protein is CASSVTGNTEAFF. The CDR3 DNA is TGTGCCAGCAGCGTAACAGGGAACACTGAAGCTTTCTTT.

The V gene is TRBV6-5, the J gene TRBJ2-3; D remains unclear. With 11 bases removed from V and 0 bases from J, the gap between germline ends came to 12 bases. CDR1 and CDR2 (germline): MNHEY, SVGAGI. The CDR3 length is 13 residues. The CDR3 region is CAATEPSTDTQYF. The CDR3 nucleotides are TGTGCCGCCACCGAGCCCAGCACAGATACGCAGTATTTT.

The rearrangement uses TRBV19 and TRBJ2-1; TRBD2 matches at 11 bases. The trim removed 1 base at V and 4 bases at J, leaving 3 bases unmatched. The germline V gene encodes CDR1 LNHDA and CDR2 SQIVND (reference sequence). The CDR3 is 16 amino acids. CDR3 DNA sequence: TGTGCCAGTAGTATAGTAGCGGGAGGGATGTACAATGAGCAGTTCTTC. This gives the protein CASSIVAGGMYNEQFF.

The J gene is TRBJ1-3, the V gene TRBV9; D is possibly TRBD1 (5 bases). Between the trimmed V and J ends, which lost 3 bases and 4 bases, there was a span of 11 bases. Per the germline V gene, CDR1 is SGDLS and CDR2 is YYNGEE. This CDR3 comprises 14 residues. As DNA, the CDR3 is TGTGCCAGCAGCGAAGACAGTTACGGAAACACCATATATTTT. The encoded protein is CASSEDSYGNTIYF.

The chain couples TRBV2 to TRBJ2-2; the match to TRBD2 covers 13 bases. Germline loops: CDR1 SNHLY, CDR2 FYNNEI. After removal of 7 bases from V and 6 bases from J, the junction contained 14 bases not matched to a gene. The CDR3 contains 18 residues. The CDR3 sequence is CASNYPGLAGPGAGELFF. The DNA for the CDR3 is TGTGCCAGCAATTATCCGGGACTAGCGGGACCTGGGGCCGGGGAGCTGTTTTTT.

This chain joins TRBV6-5 and TRBJ2-2, with 10 bases identical to TRBD1. Germline V CDR1 and CDR2: MNHEY, SVGAGI. The CDR3 sequence is 13 residues long. The ends lost 10 bases at V and 5 bases at J; junction bases unmatched: 4. DNA of the CDR3: TGTGCCATCGACAGGGGGCGGACCGGGGAGCTGTTTTTT. It encodes CAIDRGRTGELFF.

The rearrangement joins TRBV7-8 to TRBJ2-1, with D possibly TRBD1 on 6 matching bases. The germline V gene encodes CDR1 SGHVS and CDR2 FQNEAQ. V was trimmed by 5 bases and J by 0 bases, leaving 14 bases between them. There are 16 residues in the CDR3. The CDR3, as DNA: TGTGCCAGCAGCAAAACCGGGACACTCTCCTACAATGAGCAGTTCTTC. Its protein is CASSKTGTLSYNEQFF.

The CDR3 here is CASSEPVGFYGYTF. As DNA, the CDR3 is TGTGCCAGCAGTGAGCCAGTCGGGTTCTATGGCTACACCTTC. The gene calls are TRBV6-1 and TRBJ1-2; D ambiguous. The germline gives CDR1 MNHNS, CDR2 SASEGT. This CDR3 is 14 amino acids long. V was trimmed by 3 bases and J by 4 bases, leaving 12 bases between them.

This clone was picked up a small number of times. The V gene is TRBV4-1, the J gene TRBJ2-7, with TRBD2 matching 8 bases. Losses at the gene ends were 0 bases for V and 3 bases for J; bases not matched to a gene: 7. This CDR3 is built from 16 residues. Germline V CDR1 and CDR2: MGHRA, YSYEKL. This chain's CDR3 is CASSQDEGLAGYEQYF. DNA of the CDR3: TGCGCCAGCAGCCAAGATGAAGGGCTAGCGGGCTACGAGCAGTACTTC.

This chain uses TRBV18 with TRBJ2-1; 7 bases are shared with TRBD2. The germline V gene encodes CDR1 KGHSH and CDR2 LQKENI. J lost 7 bases, V lost 5 bases, and 8 bases had no gene match. The CDR3 sequence is 14 residues long. The CDR3 coding sequence is TGTGCCAGCTCAGTCCTAGCGGTGTGGAATGAGCAGTTCTTC. This encodes CASSVLAVWNEQFF.

The chain carries TRBV5-6 and TRBJ1-2; D is unclear. V was pared by 0 bases and J by 13 bases, with 10 bases between. This CDR3 is 11 amino acids long. CDR1 is SGHDT and CDR2 is YYEEEE in the germline V gene. CDR3 sequence (DNA): TGTGCCAGCAGCTTGGCAGGCGAATGCACCTTC. Translating it yields CASSLAGECTF.

This chain connects TRBV7-2 to TRBJ2-4, with 8 bases identical to TRBD2. CDR3 length: 18 amino acids. Germline V lookup: CDR1 SGHTA, CDR2 FQGNSA. V lost 5 bases and J lost 3; bases outside the gene matches: 15. For the CDR3, the DNA is TGTGCCAGCAGCCCTACCGCTCCCGGGGGGGCTATCAAAAACATTCAGTACTTC. Its protein is CASSPTAPGGAIKNIQYF. Full variable domain (rest looked up from reference TRBV7-2 and TRBJ2-4): GAGVSQSPSNKVTEKGKDVELRCDPISGHTALYWYRQSLGQGLEFLIYFQGNSAPDKSGLPSDRFSAERTGGSVSTLTIQRTQQEDSAVYLCASSPTAPGGAIKNIQYFGAGTRLSVL.

The gene calls are TRBV7-9 and TRBJ1-3; weak D call: TRBD1 (5 bases). The CDR3 totals 15 residues. Trimming pared 0 bases from V and 4 bases from J, leaving 10 bases between. CDR1 is SEHNR, CDR2 FQNEAQ, per germline (reference sequence). The CDR3 reads CASSLAQGSGNTIYF. The CDR3 DNA reads as TGTGCCAGCAGCTTAGCGCAGGGATCCGGAAACACCATATATTTT.

The chain is built from TRBV11-2 and TRBJ2-2; TRBD1 matches at 10 bases. Germline V gene lookup returns CDR1 SGHAT and CDR2 FQNNGV. J was trimmed by 7 bases and V by 5 bases; bases with no gene match: 16. The CDR3 spans 18 residues. For the CDR3, the DNA is TGTGCCAGCAGCATTCGCGTCAAGACAGGGGGCTCTGGCGGGGAGCTGTTTTTT. Protein product: CASSIRVKTGGSGGELFF.

The gene calls are TRBV9 and TRBJ1-2, with 9 bases lining up with TRBD1. Germline values: CDR1 SGDLS, CDR2 YYNGEE. V lost 0 bases and J lost 6; bases outside the gene matches: 9. The CDR3 sequence is 16 residues long. The CDR3 sequence: CASSVATTGTGHGYTF. DNA for the CDR3: TGTGCCAGCAGCGTAGCGACCACCGGGACAGGGCATGGCTACACCTTC.

V and J are TRBV6-1 and TRBJ1-3, with 7 positions matching TRBD1. Trimming took 4 bases from V and 2 from J; bases not matched to a gene: 2. This CDR3 is built from 14 residues. Germline V gene lookup returns CDR1 MNHNS and CDR2 SASEGT. The DNA for the CDR3 is TGTGCCAGCAGTGCGCAGGGGGCTGGAAACACCATATATTTT. It is translated as CASSAQGAGNTIYF.

J is TRBJ1-5 and V is TRBV21-1. TRBV21-1 is labeled a pseudogene. The CDR3 covers 20 residues. CDR3 region: CASSQPIPARVPNSNQPQHF. In nucleotides, the CDR3 is TGTGCCAGCAGCCAGCCCATCCCCGCCCGGGTACCCAATAGCAATCAGCCCCAGCATTTT.

This chain joins TRBV7-8 and TRBJ1-3, with a weak D call TRBD1 (6 bases). There are 14 residues in the CDR3. Deletions cut 4 bases from V and 4 bases from J, with 11 bases between. CDR1 is SGHVS, CDR2 FQNEAQ, per germline. CDR3: CASSSGTTGNTIYF. For the CDR3, the DNA is TGTGCCAGCAGCTCCGGGACAACCGGAAACACCATATATTTT.

The chain is built from TRBV11-2 and TRBJ1-1; TRBD1 might be the D (5 bases). The CDR3 consists of 13 residues. The germline CDR1 and CDR2 sequences are SGHAT and FQNNGV. Deletions cut 3 bases from V and 1 base from J, with 6 bases between. DNA of the CDR3: TGTGCCAGCAGCTTTCAGGGGAACACTGAAGCTTTCTTT. Its translation: CASSFQGNTEAFF.

This clone was seen once. This sequence joins TRBV7-6 and TRBJ2-7, with 7 positions matching TRBD1. V dropped 4 bases and J dropped 1; count of bases not matched to a gene: 4. The CDR3 consists of 14 residues. Per the germline V gene, CDR1 is SGHVS and CDR2 is FNYEAQ. CDR3: CASSSPGQSYEQYF. CDR3 nucleotide sequence: TGTGCCAGCAGCTCACCGGGACAGTCCTACGAGCAGTACTTC.

The chain uses TRBV3-1 (or the pseudogene TRBV3-2) and TRBJ2-3; D may be TRBD2 (7 bases). Germline CDR1 LGHDT, CDR2 YNNKEL (reference sequence). The CDR3 runs 17 residues. Trimming took off 0 bases at V and 6 bases at J, with 19 bases between the two ends. The CDR3 sequence is CASSQDLGGGAGDTQYF. The DNA for the CDR3 is TGTGCCAGCAGCCAAGATCTTGGTGGGGGGGCAGGGGATACGCAGTATTTT.

The gene calls are TRBV27 and TRBJ2-7, with TRBD2 identical over 10 bases. Germline V gene sequence: CDR1 MNHEY, CDR2 SMNVEV (reference sequence). The CDR3 loop spans 15 amino acids. V lost 1 base and J lost 5; bases outside the gene matches: 5. CDR3 sequence reads: CASSLFASGRNEQYF. The CDR3 nucleotides are TGTGCCAGCAGTTTATTTGCTAGCGGGAGAAACGAGCAGTACTTC.

The genes are TRBV5-1 and TRBJ1-1; D is undetermined. Between the trimmed V and J ends, which lost 3 bases and 4 bases, there was a span of 10 bases. This CDR3 is 13 amino acids long. The germline V gene has CDR1 SGHRS and CDR2 YFSETQ. CDR3 sequence: CASSSTSGTEAFF. CDR3 bases: TGCGCCAGCAGCTCGACCTCGGGCACTGAAGCTTTCTTT.

This clone was recorded a few times. The gene calls are TRBV27 and TRBJ1-5; no firm D call. Germline V gene lookup returns CDR1 MNHEY and CDR2 SMNVEV (reference sequence). The CDR3 covers 15 residues. V shed 4 bases and J shed 0 bases, with 10 bases lying between them. Here the CDR3 DNA reads TGTGCCAGCAGTTCTATCCCAAATAGCAATCAGCCCCAGCATTTT. Translating it yields CASSSIPNSNQPQHF.